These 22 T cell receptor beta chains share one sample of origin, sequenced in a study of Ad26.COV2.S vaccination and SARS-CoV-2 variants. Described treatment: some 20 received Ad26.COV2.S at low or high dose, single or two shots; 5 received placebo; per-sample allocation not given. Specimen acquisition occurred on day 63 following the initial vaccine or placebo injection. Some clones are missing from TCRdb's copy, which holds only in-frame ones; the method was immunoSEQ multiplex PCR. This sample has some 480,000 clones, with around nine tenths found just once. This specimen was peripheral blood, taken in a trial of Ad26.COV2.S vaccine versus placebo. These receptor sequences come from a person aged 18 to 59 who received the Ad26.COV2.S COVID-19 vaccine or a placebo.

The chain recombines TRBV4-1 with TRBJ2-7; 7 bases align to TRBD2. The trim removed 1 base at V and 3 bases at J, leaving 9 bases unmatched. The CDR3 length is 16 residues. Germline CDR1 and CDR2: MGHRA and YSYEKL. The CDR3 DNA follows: TGCGCCAGCAGCCAAGCCTCTAGCGGAGGCCTCTACGAGCAGTACTTC. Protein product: CASSQASSGGLYEQYF.

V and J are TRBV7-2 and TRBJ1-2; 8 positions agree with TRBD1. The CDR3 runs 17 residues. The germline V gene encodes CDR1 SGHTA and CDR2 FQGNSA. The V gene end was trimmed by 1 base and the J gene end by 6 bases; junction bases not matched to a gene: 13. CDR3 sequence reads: CASSLVAPRQGADGYTF. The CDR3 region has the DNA TGTGCCAGCAGCTTAGTTGCACCGCGGCAGGGGGCAGATGGCTACACCTTC.

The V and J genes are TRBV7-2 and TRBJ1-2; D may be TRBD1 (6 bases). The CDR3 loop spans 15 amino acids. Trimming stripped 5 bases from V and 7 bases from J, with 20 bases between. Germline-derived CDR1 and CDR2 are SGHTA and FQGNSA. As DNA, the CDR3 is TGTGCCAGCAGCACCCAGGGGAGTCAGGGTAGTGGCTACACCTTC. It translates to CASSTQGSQGSGYTF.

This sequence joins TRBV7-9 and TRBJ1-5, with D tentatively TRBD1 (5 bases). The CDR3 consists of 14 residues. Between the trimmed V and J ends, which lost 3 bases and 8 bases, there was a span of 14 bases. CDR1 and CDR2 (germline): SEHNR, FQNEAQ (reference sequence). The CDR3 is CASSFGMGTEPQHF. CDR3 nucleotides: TGTGCCAGCAGCTTCGGGATGGGGACGGAGCCCCAGCATTTT.

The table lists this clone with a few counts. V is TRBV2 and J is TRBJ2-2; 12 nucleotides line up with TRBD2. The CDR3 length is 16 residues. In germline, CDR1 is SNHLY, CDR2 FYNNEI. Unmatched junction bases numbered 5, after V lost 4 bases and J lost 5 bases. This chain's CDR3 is CASSGGGLAGTGELFF. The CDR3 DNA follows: TGTGCCAGCAGTGGAGGGGGACTAGCGGGTACCGGGGAGCTGTTTTTT.

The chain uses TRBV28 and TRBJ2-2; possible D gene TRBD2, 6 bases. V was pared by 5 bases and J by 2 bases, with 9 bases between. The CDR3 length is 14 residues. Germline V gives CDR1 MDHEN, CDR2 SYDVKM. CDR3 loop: CASSSGPNTGELFF. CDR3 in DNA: TGTGCCAGCAGTAGCGGGCCCAACACCGGGGAGCTGTTTTTT.

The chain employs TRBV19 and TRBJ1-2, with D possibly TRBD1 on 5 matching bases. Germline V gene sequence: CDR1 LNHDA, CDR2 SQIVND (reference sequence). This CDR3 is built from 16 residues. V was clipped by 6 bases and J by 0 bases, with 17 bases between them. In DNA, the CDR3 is TGTGCCAGTAGCTTCAGGGTACCGTTAGCTAACTATGGCTACACCTTC. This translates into CASSFRVPLANYGYTF.

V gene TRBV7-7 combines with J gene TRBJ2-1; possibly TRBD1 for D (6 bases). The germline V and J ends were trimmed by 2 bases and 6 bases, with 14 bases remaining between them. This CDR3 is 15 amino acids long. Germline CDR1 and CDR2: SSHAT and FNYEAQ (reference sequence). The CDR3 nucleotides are TGTGCCAGCAGCTTAAGCCAGGGGCGAGTCAATGAGCAGTTCTTC. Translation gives CASSLSQGRVNEQFF.

CDR3: CASSTTSGRNNEQFF. The DNA for the CDR3 is TGTGCCAGTAGTACCACTAGCGGGAGGAACAATGAGCAGTTCTTC. This chain joins TRBV19 and TRBJ2-1; 12 bases map to TRBD2. V dropped 4 bases and J dropped 5; count of bases not matched to a gene: 3. Germline loops: CDR1 LNHDA, CDR2 SQIVND (reference sequence). There are 15 residues in the CDR3.

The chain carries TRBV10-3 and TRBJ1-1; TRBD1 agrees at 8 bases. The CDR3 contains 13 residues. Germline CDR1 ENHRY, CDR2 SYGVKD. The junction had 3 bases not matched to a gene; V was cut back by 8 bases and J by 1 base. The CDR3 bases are TGTGCCATCCGGACAGGGCCGAACACTGAAGCTTTCTTT. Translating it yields CAIRTGPNTEAFF.

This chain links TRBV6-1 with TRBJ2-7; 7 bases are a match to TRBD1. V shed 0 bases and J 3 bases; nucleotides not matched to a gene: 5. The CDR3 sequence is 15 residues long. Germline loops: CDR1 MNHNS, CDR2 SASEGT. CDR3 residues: CASSEAGQRYYEQYF. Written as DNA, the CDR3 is TGTGCCAGCAGTGAAGCGGGACAGAGATACTACGAGCAGTACTTC.

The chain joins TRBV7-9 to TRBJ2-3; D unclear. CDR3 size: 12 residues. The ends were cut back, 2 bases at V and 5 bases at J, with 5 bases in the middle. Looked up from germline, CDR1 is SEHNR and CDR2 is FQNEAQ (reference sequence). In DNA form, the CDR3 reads TGTGCCAGCAGCTTATCGATAGATACGCAGTATTTT. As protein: CASSLSIDTQYF.

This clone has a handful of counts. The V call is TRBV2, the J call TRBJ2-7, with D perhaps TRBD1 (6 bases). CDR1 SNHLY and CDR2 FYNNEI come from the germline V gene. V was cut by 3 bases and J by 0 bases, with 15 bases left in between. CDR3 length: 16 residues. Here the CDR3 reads CASSELGAFSSYEQYF. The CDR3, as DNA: TGTGCCAGCAGTGAGTTGGGGGCCTTCAGCTCCTACGAGCAGTACTTC.

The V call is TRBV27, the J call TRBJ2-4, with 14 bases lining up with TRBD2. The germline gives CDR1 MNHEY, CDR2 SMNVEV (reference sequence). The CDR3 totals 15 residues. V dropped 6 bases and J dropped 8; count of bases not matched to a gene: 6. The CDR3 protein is CASRRLAGGLDIQYF. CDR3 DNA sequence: TGTGCCAGCAGACGACTAGCGGGAGGGCTGGACATTCAGTACTTC.

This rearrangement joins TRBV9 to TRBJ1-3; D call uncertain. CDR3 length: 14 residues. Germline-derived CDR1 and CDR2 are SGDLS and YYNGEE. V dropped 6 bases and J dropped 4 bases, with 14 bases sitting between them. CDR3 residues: CASKGSLGGNTIYF. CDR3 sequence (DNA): TGTGCCAGCAAGGGCAGTCTCGGCGGAAACACCATATATTTT.

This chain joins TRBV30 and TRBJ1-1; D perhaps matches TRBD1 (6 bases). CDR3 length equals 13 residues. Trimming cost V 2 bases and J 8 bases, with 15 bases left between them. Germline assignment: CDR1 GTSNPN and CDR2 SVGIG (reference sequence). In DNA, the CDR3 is TGTGCCTGGAGTCACGGGGGCGCGACGGAAGCTTTCTTT. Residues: CAWSHGGATEAFF.

Here the CDR3 reads CASSLMGTGLGTEAFF. The CDR3 coding sequence is TGTGCCAGCAGCTTAATGGGGACAGGGTTGGGCACTGAAGCTTTCTTT. The rearrangement joins TRBV7-8 to TRBJ1-1, with TRBD1 matching 9 bases. The CDR3 is 16 residues long. V shed 2 bases and J 4 bases; nucleotides not matched to a gene: 8. Per the germline V gene, CDR1 is SGHVS and CDR2 is FQNEAQ. Full variable domain (remainder filled in from reference TRBV7-8 and TRBJ1-1): GAGVSQSPRYKVAKRGQDVALRCDPISGHVSLFWYQQALGQGPEFLTYFQNEAQLDKSGLPSDRFFAERPEGSVSTLKIQRTQQEDSAVYLCASSLMGTGLGTEAFFGQGTRLTVV.

The CDR3 here is CATSPGDGEFDEQYF. The CDR3 DNA sequence: TGTGCCACCAGCCCCGGTGATGGGGAATTCGACGAGCAGTACTTC. The V call is TRBV24-1, the J call TRBJ2-7; unclear D gene. Germline CDR1 reads KGHDR; CDR2 reads SFDVKD. The CDR3 has 15 residues. Trimming cost V 7 bases and J 5 bases, with 20 bases left between them.

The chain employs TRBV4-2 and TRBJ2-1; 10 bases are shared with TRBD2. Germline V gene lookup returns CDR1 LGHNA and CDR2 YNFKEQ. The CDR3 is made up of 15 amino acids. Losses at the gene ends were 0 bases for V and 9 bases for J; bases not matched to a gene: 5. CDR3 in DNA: TGTGCCAGCAGCCAAGATAGACTAGCGGGTATTGAGCAGTTCTTC. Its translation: CASSQDRLAGIEQFF.

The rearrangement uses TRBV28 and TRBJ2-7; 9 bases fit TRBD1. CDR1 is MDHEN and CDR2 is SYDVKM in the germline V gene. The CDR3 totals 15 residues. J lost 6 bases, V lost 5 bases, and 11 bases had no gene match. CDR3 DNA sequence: TGTGCCAGCAGTCTCCGGGACAGGGTACGTGTCGAGCAGTACTTC. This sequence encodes CASSLRDRVRVEQYF.

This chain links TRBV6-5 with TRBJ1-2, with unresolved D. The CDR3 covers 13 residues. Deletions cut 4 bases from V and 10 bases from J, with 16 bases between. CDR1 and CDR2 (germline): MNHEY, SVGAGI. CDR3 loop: CASSSRRSGDYTF. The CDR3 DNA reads TGTGCCAGCAGTTCCCGGCGGTCCGGAGACTACACCTTC.

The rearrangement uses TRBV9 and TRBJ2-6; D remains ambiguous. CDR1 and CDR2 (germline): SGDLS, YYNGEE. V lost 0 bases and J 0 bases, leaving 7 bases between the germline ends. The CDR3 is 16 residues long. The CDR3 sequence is CASSVDGSSGANVLTF. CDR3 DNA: TGTGCCAGCAGCGTAGACGGCAGCTCTGGGGCCAACGTCCTGACTTTC.